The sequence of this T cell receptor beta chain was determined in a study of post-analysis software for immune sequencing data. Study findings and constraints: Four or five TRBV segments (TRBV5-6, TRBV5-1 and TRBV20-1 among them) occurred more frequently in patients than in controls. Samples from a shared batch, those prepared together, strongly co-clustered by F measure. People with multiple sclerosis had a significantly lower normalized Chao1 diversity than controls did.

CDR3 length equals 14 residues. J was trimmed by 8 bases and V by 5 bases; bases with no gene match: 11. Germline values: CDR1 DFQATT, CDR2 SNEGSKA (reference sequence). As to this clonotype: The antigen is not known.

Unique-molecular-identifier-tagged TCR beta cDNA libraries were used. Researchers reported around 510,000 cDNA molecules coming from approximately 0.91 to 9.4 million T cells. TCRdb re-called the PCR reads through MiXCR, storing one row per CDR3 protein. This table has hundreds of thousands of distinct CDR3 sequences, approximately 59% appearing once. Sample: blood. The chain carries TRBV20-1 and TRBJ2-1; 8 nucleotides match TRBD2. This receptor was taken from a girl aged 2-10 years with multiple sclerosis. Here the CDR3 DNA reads TGCAGTGCTGCGAACCGGGAGGGCCTAGATGAGCAGTTCTTC. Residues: CSAANREGLDEQFF.